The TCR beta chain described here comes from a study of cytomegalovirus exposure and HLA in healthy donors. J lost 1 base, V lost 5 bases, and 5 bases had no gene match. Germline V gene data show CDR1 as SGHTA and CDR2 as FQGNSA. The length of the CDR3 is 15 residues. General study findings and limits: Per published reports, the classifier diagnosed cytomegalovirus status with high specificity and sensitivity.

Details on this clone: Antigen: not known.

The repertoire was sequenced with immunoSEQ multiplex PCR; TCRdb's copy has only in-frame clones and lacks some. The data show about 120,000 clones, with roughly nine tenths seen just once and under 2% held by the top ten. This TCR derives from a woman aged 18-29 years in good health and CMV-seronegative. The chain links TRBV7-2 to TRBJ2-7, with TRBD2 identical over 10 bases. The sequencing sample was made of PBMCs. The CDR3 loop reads CASSSSGGLSYEQYF. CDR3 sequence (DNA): TGTGCCAGCAGCAGTAGCGGGGGGCTTTCCTACGAGCAGTACTTC. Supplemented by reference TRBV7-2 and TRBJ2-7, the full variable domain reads GAGVSQSPSNKVTEKGKDVELRCDPISGHTALYWYRQSLGQGLEFLIYFQGNSAPDKSGLPSDRFSAERTGGSVSTLTIQRTQQEDSAVYLCASSSSGGLSYEQYFGPGTRLTVT.